This T cell receptor beta chain was sequenced during a study of T cell changes during pregnancy in multiple sclerosis. In its sample, this clone ranks as medium-sized. Generated by immunoSEQ multiplex PCR, the TCRdb table keeps only in-frame clones and is missing some. The sample holds 35,000 or so clones, around 89% seen once. Germline V gene lookup returns CDR1 SGHNT and CDR2 YENEEA. The CDR3 is 15 residues long. V was pared by 1 base and J by 4 bases, with 13 bases between. The rearrangement joins TRBV11-3 to TRBJ2-5; D possibly corresponds to TRBD2 (6 bases). The source material was CD4+ T cells from peripheral blood mononuclear cells, sampled in the first trimester of pregnancy. The receptor was isolated from a female donor with multiple sclerosis, enrolled in a pregnancy study. CDR3 nucleotides: TGTGCCAGCAGCTTAGGTGGAGGGGACTCAGAGACCCAGTACTTC. It codes for CASSLGGGDSETQYF.